Following are 25 T cell receptor beta chains from one sample sequenced in a study of shared clonotypes between healthy human individuals. Sequenced by immunoSEQ multiplex PCR; TCRdb stores in-frame clones only, minus some. The sample contains about 530,000 clones, 90% to 96% of which appear only once. The sample was naive CD4+ T cells sorted from blood. Subset: CD45RA+ positively selected. All receptors come from a woman in her 30s in good health.

The rearrangement links TRBV5-4 to TRBJ2-3, with D perhaps TRBD2 (5 bases). The germline V and J ends were trimmed by 0 bases and 0 bases, with 8 bases remaining between them. Per the germline V gene, CDR1 is SGHNT and CDR2 is YYREEE (reference sequence). This CDR3 has 15 residues. CDR3 in amino acids: CASSLGGRSTDTQYF. The CDR3, as DNA: TGTGCCAGCAGCTTGGGAGGGAGAAGCACAGATACGCAGTATTTT. Full variable domain (missing parts from reference TRBV5-4 and TRBJ2-3): ETGVTQSPTHLIKTRGQQVTLRCSSQSGHNTVSWYQQALGQGPQFIFQYYREEENGRGNFPPRFSGLQFPNYSSELNVNALELDDSALYLCASSLGGRSTDTQYFGPGTRLTVL.

CDR3 amino acids: CASRRTGRVTYEQYF. DNA for the CDR3: TGTGCCAGCAGAAGGACGGGCAGAGTAACCTACGAGCAGTACTTC. V gene TRBV28 combines with J gene TRBJ2-7; unclear D gene. Per germline, CDR1 MDHEN and CDR2 SYDVKM. V gave up 6 bases and J gave up 2 bases, with 17 bases separating them. The CDR3 has 15 residues.

This chain connects TRBV5-1 to TRBJ1-1; 11 bases line up with TRBD1. Trimming at V came to 7 bases and at J to 5 bases, leaving 7 bases not matched to a gene. The CDR3 covers 14 residues. Germline V gene sequence: CDR1 SGHRS, CDR2 YFSETQ. The CDR3 spells CASVIGTGGTEAFF. The CDR3 DNA reads TGCGCCAGCGTCATCGGGACAGGGGGTACTGAAGCTTTCTTT.

The chain uses TRBV11-2 and TRBJ1-2; D is unresolved. Trimming left V 5 bases short and J 7 bases short, with 8 bases between. Germline V CDR1 and CDR2: SGHAT, FQNNGV. CDR3 length equals 11 residues. The CDR3 sequence is CASSLNSGYTF. The CDR3, as DNA: TGTGCCAGCAGCCTAAATTCTGGCTACACCTTC.

This chain uses TRBV18 with TRBJ1-6; 7 bases agree with TRBD1. The CDR3 extends over 14 amino acids. The J segment lost 7 bases and the V segment lost 5 bases, leaving 5 bases of the junction unmatched. Germline V CDR1 and CDR2: KGHSH, LQKENI. In DNA form, the CDR3 reads TGTGCCAGCTCAGCGGACAGGTCAAATTCACCCCTCCACTTT. This gives the protein CASSADRSNSPLHF.

The gene calls are TRBV7-9 and TRBJ1-4; D unclear. In germline, CDR1 is SEHNR, CDR2 FQNEAQ (reference sequence). CDR3 length equals 15 residues. V shed 3 bases and J shed 7 bases, with 15 bases lying between them. CDR3 nucleotide sequence: TGTGCCAGCAGCTTCGGACGTAGACCCATTGAAAAACTGTTTTTT. It translates to CASSFGRRPIEKLFF. Filled out from reference TRBV7-9 and TRBJ1-4, the complete variable domain reads DTGVSQNPRHKITKRGQNVTFRCDPISEHNRLYWYRQTLGQGPEFLTYFQNEAQLEKSRLLSDRFSAERPKGSFSTLEIQRTEQGDSAMYLCASSFGRRPIEKLFFGSGTQLSVL.

The V gene is TRBV7-9, the J gene TRBJ1-1; TRBD1 is a possible D gene (5 bases). Germline loops: CDR1 SEHNR, CDR2 FQNEAQ (reference sequence). CDR3 length equals 15 residues. V lost 1 base and J 1 base, leaving 10 bases between the germline ends. CDR3 coding DNA: TGTGCCAGCAGCTTAGGACCAGGGCCGAACACTGAAGCTTTCTTT. Encoded protein: CASSLGPGPNTEAFF.

The chain links TRBV4-2 to TRBJ2-1; 8 bases are shared with TRBD2. Per the germline V gene, CDR1 is LGHNA and CDR2 is YNFKEQ. The J segment lost 7 bases and the V segment lost 1 base, leaving 9 bases of the junction unmatched. The length of the CDR3 is 16 residues. CDR3 amino acids: CASSQAFTSGENEQFF. The CDR3 DNA follows: TGTGCCAGCAGCCAAGCTTTCACTAGCGGAGAGAATGAGCAGTTCTTC.

This clone is a singleton in its sample. The chain links TRBV2 to TRBJ1-2; D is unclear. V was cut by 8 bases and J by 2 bases, with 6 bases left in between. The germline V gene encodes CDR1 SNHLY and CDR2 FYNNEI. This CDR3 has 11 amino acids. DNA for the CDR3: TGTGCCAGCCGAGACAACTATGGCTACACCTTC. It yields the protein CASRDNYGYTF.

V gene TRBV19 combines with J gene TRBJ2-1; 14 bases are a match to TRBD2. The CDR3 length is 15 residues. J gave up 7 bases and V 9 bases, and 8 bases lay outside the gene matches. The V gene's germline CDR1 is LNHDA and CDR2 SQIVND (reference sequence). The CDR3 DNA sequence: TGTGCCAGCTACTCCGGGACTAGCGGGAGAAATGAGCAGTTCTTC. It yields the protein CASYSGTSGRNEQFF.

This clone came up once. This rearrangement joins TRBV28 to TRBJ2-5, with 9 bases identical to TRBD2. The CDR3 extends over 15 amino acids. With 7 bases clipped from V and 5 bases from J, the junction kept 11 bases outside the gene matches. From germline, CDR1 is MDHEN and CDR2 SYDVKM. As DNA, the CDR3 is TGTGCCAGCACCTATAAGGGACTAGCCTGGGAGACCCAGTACTTC. It is translated as CASTYKGLAWETQYF.

The chain combines TRBV6-6 with TRBJ2-7, with D possibly being TRBD2 (5 bases). The V gene's germline CDR1 is MNHNY and CDR2 SVGAGI (reference sequence). This CDR3 region has 12 residues. Trimming left V 8 bases short and J 5 bases short, with 13 bases between. CDR3 protein: CASGDREDEQYF. The CDR3 nucleotides read TGTGCCAGCGGGGATCGGGAAGACGAGCAGTACTTC.

This sequence joins TRBV18 and TRBJ1-2, with D possibly TRBD1 on 5 matching bases. V was clipped by 3 bases and J by 2 bases, with 7 bases between them. This CDR3 comprises 13 residues. CDR1 and CDR2 (germline): KGHSH, LQKENI. CDR3 sequence: CASSPGRNYGYTF. CDR3 coding DNA: TGTGCCAGCTCACCGGGACGGAACTATGGCTACACCTTC. Filled out from reference TRBV18 and TRBJ1-2, the complete variable domain reads NAGVMQNPRHLVRRRGQEARLRCSPMKGHSHVYWYRQLPEEGLKFMVYLQKENIIDESGMPKERFSAEFPKEGPSILRIQQVVRGDSAAYFCASSPGRNYGYTFGSGTRLTVV.

The chain employs TRBV6-5 and TRBJ2-7, with D hard to call. Germline CDR1 reads MNHEY; CDR2 reads SVGAGI. V lost 5 bases to trimming and J lost 9 bases, with 17 bases between them. CDR3 length: 13 amino acids. This CDR3 is CASSRGPEAGQYF. The CDR3 DNA reads as TGTGCCAGCAGTAGAGGACCCGAAGCAGGGCAGTACTTC.

With regard to this clone: One end of the junction fails to match germline, which may point to a read error. V and J are TRBV25-1 and TRBJ2-7; TRBD1 agrees at 9 bases. From germline, CDR1 is MGHDK and CDR2 SYGVNS. This CDR3 spans 13 amino acids. CDR3 sequence: CASSGLSTGGPLF. For the CDR3, the DNA is TGTGCCAGCAGTGGCCTTTCGACAGGGGGGCCGCTTTTC.

This chain connects TRBV7-2 to TRBJ2-5, with TRBD1 matching over 7 bases. TRBJ2-7 matches the DNA end more closely, so the J call is doubtful. The length of the CDR3 is 13 residues. Germline CDR1 and CDR2: SGHTA and FQGNSA. The chain's CDR3 is CASSHQGVYEQYF. The CDR3 coding sequence is TGTGCCAGCAGCCATCAGGGGGTGTACGAGCAGTACTTC.

In its sample, this clone was seen once. The V and J genes are TRBV7-9 and TRBJ2-1, with 7 bases aligning to TRBD2. CDR3 size: 13 residues. Germline V gives CDR1 SEHNR, CDR2 FQNEAQ (reference sequence). The junction had 8 bases not matched to a gene; V was cut back by 5 bases and J by 10 bases. CDR3 loop: CASSPSTSAEQFF. The CDR3 DNA follows: TGTGCCAGCAGCCCGTCAACTAGCGCCGAGCAGTTCTTC.

The genes are TRBV28 and TRBJ2-3; unclear D gene. V was clipped by 2 bases and J by 0 bases, with 15 bases between them. CDR3 size: 17 residues. Germline values: CDR1 MDHEN, CDR2 SYDVKM. CDR3 bases: TGTGCCAGCAGTTTAGTTGGTTTCAACCCCAGCACAGATACGCAGTATTTT. Amino acid sequence: CASSLVGFNPSTDTQYF.

CDR3 loop: CASSQDYGIPNEKLFF. CDR3 DNA sequence: TGTGCCAGCAGCCAAGATTACGGAATACCGAATGAAAAACTGTTTTTT. The gene calls are TRBV14 and TRBJ1-4, with D unresolved. Deletions cut 0 bases from V and 5 bases from J, with 13 bases between. CDR1 and CDR2 from the germline V gene are SGHDN and FVKESK. This CDR3 region has 16 residues. The whole variable domain, filled in from reference TRBV14 and TRBJ1-4, reads EAGVTQFPSHSVIEKGQTVTLRCDPISGHDNLYWYRRVMGKEIKFLLHFVKESKQDESGMPNNRFLAERTGGTYSTLKVQPAELEDSGVYFCASSQDYGIPNEKLFFGSGTQLSVL.

The chain carries TRBV9 and TRBJ1-2, with D perhaps matching TRBD1 (5 bases). Germline assignment: CDR1 SGDLS and CDR2 YYNGEE. The V and J ends lost 1 base and 0 bases respectively, with 10 bases between them. The CDR3 is made up of 15 amino acids. The CDR3 sequence: CASSVRSGTNYGYTF. The CDR3 DNA follows: TGTGCCAGCAGCGTACGGTCAGGGACTAACTATGGCTACACCTTC.

J is TRBJ1-1 and V is TRBV5-4; perhaps TRBD1 as D (5 bases). Trimming removed 3 bases from V and 3 bases from J, with 30 bases in between. This CDR3 is 20 amino acids long. Germline lookup yields CDR1 SGHNT and CDR2 YYREEE (reference sequence). CDR3 residues: CASSSHEAQGGSLKDTEAFF. The CDR3 bases are TGTGCCAGCAGCTCGCACGAGGCTCAGGGAGGCAGTTTGAAGGACACTGAAGCTTTCTTT. Full variable domain (rest looked up from reference TRBV5-4 and TRBJ1-1): ETGVTQSPTHLIKTRGQQVTLRCSSQSGHNTVSWYQQALGQGPQFIFQYYREEENGRGNFPPRFSGLQFPNYSSELNVNALELDDSALYLCASSSHEAQGGSLKDTEAFFGQGTRLTVV.

The CDR3 here is CASSPRTLPSSYNEQFF. The CDR3, as DNA: TGTGCCAGCTCACCTAGGACTCTACCCAGCTCCTACAATGAGCAGTTCTTC. The gene calls are TRBV18 and TRBJ2-1; perhaps TRBD2 as D (5 bases). Germline CDR1 KGHSH, CDR2 LQKENI. V was pared by 3 bases and J by 0 bases, with 15 bases between. This CDR3 contains 17 residues. The full variable domain, in which reference TRBV18 and TRBJ2-1 provide the parts outside the CDR3, is NAGVMQNPRHLVRRRGQEARLRCSPMKGHSHVYWYRQLPEEGLKFMVYLQKENIIDESGMPKERFSAEFPKEGPSILRIQQVVRGDSAAYFCASSPRTLPSSYNEQFFGPGTRLTVL.

The chain uses TRBV28 and TRBJ1-1, with D tentatively TRBD1 (6 bases). This CDR3 is 15 amino acids long. Germline V CDR1 and CDR2: MDHEN, SYDVKM. V was pared by 2 bases and J by 0 bases, with 10 bases between. Here the CDR3 reads CASSLLRTVNTEAFF. The CDR3 DNA reads as TGTGCCAGCAGTTTACTCCGGACAGTGAACACTGAAGCTTTCTTT. Using reference TRBV28 and TRBJ1-1 for the parts outside the CDR3, the full variable domain is DVKVTQSSRYLVKRTGEKVFLECVQDMDHENMFWYRQDPGLGLRLIYFSYDVKMKEKGDIPEGYSVSREKKERFSLILESASTNQTSMYLCASSLLRTVNTEAFFGQGTRLTVV.

This chain connects TRBV18 to TRBJ2-7, with a weak D call TRBD2 (5 bases). The V gene's germline CDR1 is KGHSH and CDR2 LQKENI. V was shortened by 2 bases and J by 2 bases, with 13 bases between the two germline ends. This CDR3 region has 15 residues. CDR3 nucleotide sequence: TGTGCCAGCTCACCAATGGCTAGCCCTACCTACGAGCAGTACTTC. It codes for CASSPMASPTYEQYF.

V and J are TRBV28 and TRBJ1-1; possible D gene TRBD1, 5 bases. V lost 4 bases, J lost 7 bases, and 22 bases lay in between. The length of the CDR3 is 16 residues. In germline, CDR1 is MDHEN, CDR2 SYDVKM. In DNA form, the CDR3 reads TGTGCCAGCAGTTCATCCCATCGGACAAACACGGATGAAGCTTTCTTT. It codes for CASSSSHRTNTDEAFF. Complete variable domain (other parts from reference TRBV28 and TRBJ1-1): DVKVTQSSRYLVKRTGEKVFLECVQDMDHENMFWYRQDPGLGLRLIYFSYDVKMKEKGDIPEGYSVSREKKERFSLILESASTNQTSMYLCASSSSHRTNTDEAFFGQGTRLTVV.